This T cell receptor beta chain is drawn from a study of T-cell reconstitution after alpha-beta-depleted transplantation in children. This clonotype was seen ten or more times. The library targeted TCRbeta and was prepared with unique molecular identifiers. One entry per CDR3 protein results from TCRdb running MiXCR on the PCR reads. This repertoire shows some 200,000 distinct CDR3 sequences, roughly 15% found once; its top ten account for around 13%. The germline V gene has CDR1 KGHDR and CDR2 SFDVKD. The CDR3 is made up of 17 amino acids. V lost 0 bases and J lost 6; bases outside the gene matches: 9.

The chain couples TRBV24-1 to TRBJ2-1; 8 bases are a match to TRBD2. The origin of this receptor is a human donor who donated a stem cell graft to a child with acute lymphoblastic leukemia. The sample was PBMCs from the stem cell graft donor, taken from the stem cell graft. In DNA form, the CDR3 reads TGTGCCACCAGTGATTTGAAAGCGGGAGCTGGTGGCAATGAGCAGTTCTTC. This sequence encodes CATSDLKAGAGGNEQFF.